This TCR beta chain emerged from a study of blood T cell repertoires in COVID-19. Study in general: COVID-19 samples from acute and convalescent phases originated in the United States, Italy and Spain.

TCRdb's table, derived via immunoSEQ multiplex PCR, lists solely in-frame clones and lacks some. Of 250,000 to 350,000 clones listed, approximately 84% are singletons. Germline assignment: CDR1 SGHRS and CDR2 YFSETQ. The V end lost 2 bases, the J end lost 1 base, and 14 bases lay between the germline ends. The CDR3 is made up of 16 amino acids. The chain has TRBV5-1 and TRBJ2-3; weak D call: TRBD1 (5 bases). This clonotype originated in a human donor with COVID-19, enrolled during active disease. The donor label of this sample is uncertain. The sample was peripheral blood. The CDR3 region has the DNA TGCGCCAGCAGCTTTTCCATACCGACAGGCACAGATACGCAGTATTTT. Its protein product is CASSFSIPTGTDTQYF.